A selection of T cell receptor beta chains follows, all from one sample in a study of monozygotic twins with inflammatory bowel disease. TCRdb reprocessed the 5' RACE reads and stores each CDR3 protein as one record, lacking DNA. This repertoire includes about 350,000 distinct CDR3 sequences. Source material: blood. The receptor set was obtained from a human donor with ulcerative colitis or Crohn's disease, or a healthy co-twin of an affected twin (not recorded which). Each CDR3 is given with its conserved first and last residue.

J	V	CDR3
TRBJ1-4	TRBV25-1	CASSDPSEPATNEKLFF
TRBJ2-5	TRBV5-1	CASSLYQTYQETQYF
TRBJ2-3	TRBV28	CAATRRVNTDTQYF
TRBJ2-2	TRBV25-1	CASSEQVGQNTGELFF
TRBJ1-5	TRBV7-8	CASSLGTENQPQHF
TRBJ2-7	TRBV28	CASSPQGVRQEQYF
TRBJ1-1	TRBV5-6	CASSLSHLRENTEAFF
TRBJ2-7	TRBV20-1	CSARDPGTYEQYF
TRBJ2-7	TRBV20-1	CSARLRGPPSYEQYF
TRBJ1-2	TRBV6-5	CASSYRAGYGYTF
TRBJ2-3	TRBV5-1	CASSGRDRGTDTQYF
TRBJ1-4	TRBV28	CASSLSTGWIVLFF
TRBJ2-7	TRBV7-2	CASSLRGGGSSYEQYF
TRBJ2-5	TRBV4-1	CASSQGLTSGQETQYF
TRBJ2-3	TRBV28	CASRLAGGGSVRADTQYF
TRBJ2-7	TRBV5-1	CASSPEPGRVYEQYF
TRBJ2-1	TRBV24-1	CATSDWSQGTSGGYEQFF
TRBJ1-2	TRBV12-3/TRBV12-4	CASHVGDRGAYGYTF
TRBJ1-5	TRBV4-3	CASSLQQGAGQPQHF
TRBJ2-2	TRBV5-1	CASSLFRQGGETGELFF
TRBJ2-2	TRBV12-3/TRBV12-4	CASSAHGNTGELFF
TRBJ1-6	TRBV14	CASSRAGEGSYNSPLHF
TRBJ2-7	TRBV6-1	CASTEATGEGYEQYF
TRBJ2-3	TRBV5-1	CASSSILAGGTDTQYF
TRBJ1-4	TRBV28	CASSRTGGLGEKLCF
TRBJ2-2	TRBV24-1	CATSDLWDDQTGELFF
TRBJ2-1	TRBV20-1	CSARDRLAMHEQFF
TRBJ1-4	TRBV20-1	CSARDVGEPGEKLFF
TRBJ2-1	TRBV28	CASSTFLDNEQFF
TRBJ2-7	TRBV27	CASSPRGQSSYEQYF
TRBJ1-6	TRBV18	CASSPQSTEFAPLHF
TRBJ2-1	TRBV12-3/TRBV12-4	CASRTGTGGSRSSYNEQFF
TRBJ1-1	TRBV28	CASIPVNGGDTEAFF
TRBJ1-1	TRBV4-1	CASSQDRGPCGTEAFF